A selection of T cell receptor beta chains follows, all from one sample in a study of follicular helper T cells after annual influenza vaccination. Measured with immunoSEQ multiplex PCR; TCRdb has only the in-frame clones, and not every one. Found here are some 4,000 clones, roughly four fifths of them singletons; the top ten hold over 0.7%. This specimen was CXCR5+ CD38- circulating T follicular helper cells from blood, taken 7 days after influenza vaccination. These receptors all stem from an adult who received the influenza vaccine. Both conserved end residues are part of each CDR3. The D gene is left open where the match is weak. Part of the rows lack a size; the others show once, few, many or a class for expanded clones.

cdr3_length,v_call,j_call,clone_size,d_call,cdr3_aa,cdr3_nt
16,TRBV27,TRBJ2-7,-,-,CASSKGDFYSSYEQYF,TGTGCCAGCAGTAAGGGGGACTTCTACAGCTCCTACGAGCAGTACTTC
15,TRBV7-8,TRBJ1-2,-,-,CASSNEGHGNYGYTF,TGTGCCAGCAGCAACGAGGGGCATGGGAACTATGGCTACACCTTC
16,TRBV7-6,TRBJ2-2,-,TRBD1,CASRPYRQGATGELFF,TGTGCCAGCAGACCCTACCGACAGGGTGCGACCGGGGAGCTGTTTTTT
15,TRBV19,TRBJ2-3,-,TRBD2,CASSIERDRTDTQYF,TGTGCCAGTAGTATCGAGCGGGACCGGACAGATACGCAGTATTTT
16,TRBV2,TRBJ2-7,-,TRBD1,CASRTYRGALHYEQYF,TGTGCCAGCAGGACATACAGGGGGGCCCTTCACTACGAGCAGTACTTC
15,TRBV7-2,TRBJ2-2,once,TRBD1,CASSPHRGRAGELFF,TGTGCCAGCAGCCCCCACAGGGGGCGGGCCGGGGAGCTGTTTTTT
15,TRBV5-1,TRBJ2-1,few,-,CASSLAAGQHNEQFF,TGCGCCAGCAGCTTGGCTGCGGGACAACACAATGAGCAGTTCTTC
15,TRBV5-1,TRBJ2-5,-,TRBD2,CASSTGLGSQETQYF,TGCGCCAGCAGTACGGGACTAGGAAGTCAAGAGACCCAGTACTTC
15,TRBV5-1,TRBJ2-7,-,TRBD2,CASSFTTSGSYEQYF,TGCGCCAGCAGCTTCACAACTAGCGGGAGCTACGAGCAGTACTTC
15,TRBV5-5,TRBJ2-3,-,TRBD1,CASSFQGQGTDTQYF,TGTGCCAGCAGCTTTCAGGGACAGGGCACAGATACGCAGTATTTT
15,TRBV9,TRBJ1-6,-,TRBD1,CASSLGPQGNSPLHF,TGTGCCAGCAGCTTAGGTCCACAGGGGAATTCACCCCTCCACTTT
14,TRBV2,TRBJ2-6,-,-,CASGRGSGANVLTF,TGTGCCAGCGGGCGGGGCTCTGGGGCCAACGTCCTGACTTTC
15,TRBV14,TRBJ2-1,-,TRBD2,CASSSGRGFYNEQFF,TGTGCCAGCAGCTCCGGGAGGGGCTTCTACAATGAGCAGTTCTTC
15,TRBV5-1,TRBJ2-3,-,-,CASSFRQGTADTQYF,TGCGCCAGCAGCTTTCGTCAGGGGACGGCAGATACGCAGTATTTT
13,TRBV28,TRBJ2-7,-,TRBD1,CASNRGTGIEQYF,TGTGCCAGCAATCGAGGGACAGGGATCGAGCAGTACTTC
12,TRBV6-9,TRBJ2-2,-,-,CASTSNTGELFF,TGTGCCAGCACGTCTAACACCGGGGAGCTGTTTTTT
15,TRBV6-5,TRBJ2-1,-,TRBD2,CASRRTSGNYNEQFF,TGTGCCAGCAGACGGACTAGCGGGAACTACAATGAGCAGTTCTTC
13,TRBV7-3,TRBJ1-1,-,-,CASSLSSSGEAFF,TGTGCCAGCAGCTTATCGTCATCGGGTGAAGCTTTCTTT
14,TRBV6-5,TRBJ1-2,few,-,CASSYEGGSEGYTF,TGTGCCAGCAGTTACGAGGGCGGGTCTGAAGGCTACACCTTC
13,TRBV29-1,TRBJ1-2,-,TRBD1,CSVEDSGGDGYTF,TGCAGCGTTGAAGATTCAGGGGGGGATGGCTACACCTTC
11,TRBV2,TRBJ2-5,-,-,CASSEQETQYF,TGTGCCAGCAGTGAACAGGAGACCCAGTACTTC
14,TRBV4-3,TRBJ1-2,once,-,CASSQTGSNYGYTF,TGCGCCAGCAGCCAGACTGGGAGTAACTATGGCTACACCTTC
18,TRBV6-1,TRBJ1-5,-,-,CASSASPEGSYSNQPQHF,TGTGCCAGCAGTGCGTCCCCAGAGGGGTCATATAGCAATCAGCCCCAGCATTTT
15,TRBV5-1,TRBJ2-5,-,TRBD2,CASSLTSGGKETQYF,TGCGCCAGCAGCTTAACTAGCGGGGGAAAAGAGACCCAGTACTTC
14,TRBV5-4,TRBJ2-3,once,TRBD1,CASSWTGSTDTQYF,TGTGCCAGCAGCTGGACAGGGAGCACAGATACGCAGTATTTT
12,TRBV30,TRBJ1-2,-,-,CAWTTSNYGYTF,TGTGCCTGGACTACGTCGAACTATGGCTACACCTTC
15,TRBV4-3,TRBJ1-1,-,TRBD1,CASSAIDRGGTEAFF,TGCGCCAGCAGCGCAATCGACAGGGGAGGGACTGAAGCTTTCTTT
17,TRBV4-1,TRBJ1-3,-,-,CASSRLGLTIAGNTIYF,TGCGCCAGCAGCCGATTAGGACTGACAATTGCCGGAAACACCATATATTTT
17,TRBV4-3,TRBJ2-1,-,-,CASSRSAGGAQDNEQFF,TGCGCCAGCAGCCGAAGTGCAGGGGGGGCTCAGGACAATGAGCAGTTCTTC
16,TRBV15,TRBJ2-3,-,TRBD2,CATSSPGTRVADTQYF,TGTGCCACCAGCAGTCCGGGGACTAGAGTCGCAGATACGCAGTATTTT
15,TRBV6-5,TRBJ1-3,-,-,CASSKRGSSGNTIYF,TGTGCCAGCAGCAAAAGGGGAAGCTCTGGAAACACCATATATTTT
15,TRBV28,TRBJ1-5,-,TRBD1,CASRPPGGKGQPQHF,TGTGCCAGCAGGCCGCCAGGGGGCAAGGGTCAGCCCCAGCATTTT
20,TRBV4-1,TRBJ1-1,-,-,CASSQEASGTSSTRDTEAFF,TGCGCCAGCAGCCAAGAGGCGTCCGGGACATCCTCAACCCGGGACACTGAAGCTTTCTTT
14,TRBV7-9,TRBJ1-4,-,TRBD1,CASSPGGSREKLFF,TGTGCCAGCAGCCCAGGGGGCTCGAGGGAAAAACTGTTTTTT
18,TRBV30,TRBJ2-2,-,TRBD2,CAWRRRLAGGANTGELFF,TGTGCCTGGAGAAGGCGTCTAGCGGGAGGTGCCAACACCGGGGAGCTGTTTTTT
13,TRBV28,TRBJ2-3,few,-,CASSFSGTDTQYF,TGTGCCAGCAGTTTTAGTGGCACAGATACGCAGTATTTT
12,TRBV6-5,TRBJ1-1,-,-,CASSERNTEAFF,TGTGCCAGCAGTGAACGGAACACTGAAGCTTTCTTT
14,TRBV6-6,TRBJ1-5,-,-,CASINNREGQPQHF,TGTGCCAGCATCAACAACAGGGAAGGACAGCCCCAGCATTTT
16,TRBV5-1,TRBJ1-4,few,-,CASSPSQLTTNEKLFF,TGCGCCAGCAGCCCCTCCCAACTGACAACTAATGAAAAACTGTTTTTT
16,TRBV6-1,TRBJ2-1,-,TRBD2,CASSDFAGETDNEQFF,TGTGCCAGCAGTGATTTCGCGGGGGAGACCGACAATGAGCAGTTCTTC
13,TRBV6-1,TRBJ1-5,-,-,CASSERVGQPQHF,TGTGCCAGCAGTGAGAGGGTCGGACAGCCCCAGCATTTT
14,TRBV28,TRBJ2-3,-,-,CASSTHQSTDTQYF,TGTGCCAGCAGCACCCATCAAAGCACAGATACGCAGTATTTT
16,TRBV10-3,TRBJ2-3,-,TRBD2,CAIRAGTSGYADTQYF,TGTGCCATCAGGGCCGGGACTAGCGGGTATGCAGATACGCAGTATTTT
13,TRBV7-9,TRBJ2-7,-,-,CASSYYKGGDQYF,TGTGCCAGCAGCTATTACAAGGGGGGGGATCAGTACTTC
15,TRBV18,TRBJ1-2,-,-,CASSPRQGPPYGYTF,TGTGCCAGCTCACCACGGCAAGGGCCACCCTATGGCTACACCTTC
14,TRBV2,TRBJ1-3,once,-,CASAWQGTGNTIYF,TGTGCCAGCGCGTGGCAGGGAACTGGAAACACCATATATTTT
17,TRBV28,TRBJ2-4,-,-,CASSLSSGPLAKNIQYF,TGTGCCAGCAGCCTCTCCTCGGGGCCCTTAGCCAAAAACATTCAGTACTTC
15,TRBV9,TRBJ2-1,-,TRBD2,CASSRVAGGYNEQFF,TGTGCCAGCAGCAGGGTAGCGGGAGGGTACAATGAGCAGTTCTTC
15,TRBV6-6,TRBJ1-4,-,-,CASSLRSRGNEKLFF,TGTGCCAGCAGTTTACGGTCCAGGGGAAATGAAAAACTGTTTTTT
16,TRBV28,TRBJ1-5,-,-,CASIVRGGPPDQPQHF,TGTGCCAGCATCGTCCGAGGGGGACCCCCCGATCAGCCCCAGCATTTT
14,TRBV28,TRBJ1-2,once,-,CASRSGGNYYGYTF,TGTGCCAGCAGGAGCGGTGGGAACTACTATGGCTACACCTTC
15,TRBV6-1,TRBJ1-4,-,-,CASSVQAGINEKLFF,TGTGCCAGCAGTGTTCAGGCAGGAATTAATGAAAAACTGTTTTTT
15,TRBV7-2,TRBJ2-1,-,-,CASSLGSAGFNEQFF,TGTGCCAGCAGCTTAGGGTCGGCGGGGTTCAATGAGCAGTTCTTC
15,TRBV7-2,TRBJ2-6,-,-,CASTTAPIGANVLTF,TGTGCCAGCACCACCGCTCCGATAGGGGCCAACGTCCTGACTTTC
15,TRBV18,TRBJ1-1,-,-,CASSSKQGSNTEAFF,TGTGCCAGCTCTTCGAAACAGGGATCGAACACTGAAGCTTTCTTT
12,TRBV7-2,TRBJ2-1,-,-,CASSPAGPVQFF,TGTGCCAGCAGCCCAGCAGGACCCGTGCAGTTCTTC
16,TRBV5-1,TRBJ2-1,once,-,CASSLVGAAIYNEQFF,TGCGCCAGCAGCTTGGTCGGGGCAGCTATATACAATGAGCAGTTCTTC